Detailed here is one TCR beta chain. The CDR3 runs to 15 residues. Germline CDR1 and CDR2: SGDLS and YYNGEE. Trimming removed 4 bases from V and 4 bases from J, with 16 bases in between. The source of the sample is a study of blood T cell repertoires in COVID-19. Study-level background: Specimens from acute and convalescent COVID-19 originated in the United States, Italy and Spain. Sample material is recorded as cDNA or gDNA derived from T cells, B-cell-depleted T cells, or PBMCs.

Original processing notes: Amplification of reference gene primers was used by the study to estimate nucleated cell counts. The repertoire was sequenced with immunoSEQ multiplex PCR; TCRdb's copy has only in-frame clones and lacks some. D and trimming come from the DNA, and the V and J calls and clone size come from that table. Among approximately 130,000 clones listed, more than 75% were seen once. Sequenced material: peripheral blood. The chain couples TRBV9 to TRBJ2-3; tentatively, D is TRBD2 (5 bases). The clonotype comes from a human donor in a cohort sampled during active COVID-19. The CDR3: CASSPERVPADTQYF. The CDR3 DNA reads TGTGCCAGCAGCCCCGAGAGGGTCCCTGCAGATACGCAGTATTTT.